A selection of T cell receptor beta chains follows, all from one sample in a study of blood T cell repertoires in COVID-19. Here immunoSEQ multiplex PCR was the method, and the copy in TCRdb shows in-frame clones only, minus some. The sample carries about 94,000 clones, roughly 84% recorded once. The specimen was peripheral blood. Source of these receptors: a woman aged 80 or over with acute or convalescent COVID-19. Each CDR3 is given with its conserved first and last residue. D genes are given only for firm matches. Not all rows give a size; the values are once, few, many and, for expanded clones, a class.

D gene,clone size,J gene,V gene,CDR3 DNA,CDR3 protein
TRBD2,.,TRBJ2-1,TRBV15,TGTGCCACCAGGAGCGGGGGGGCAGACAATGAGCAGTTCTTC,CATRSGGADNEQFF
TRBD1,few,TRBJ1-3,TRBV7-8,TGTGCCAGCAGCTCAGGGACAGGGGGCATAGTGGACACCATATATTTT,CASSSGTGGIVDTIYF
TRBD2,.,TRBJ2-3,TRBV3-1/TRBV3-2,TGTGCCAGCAGCCCCCGTAGCGGGGGGGGCACAGATACGCAGTATTTT,CASSPRSGGGTDTQYF
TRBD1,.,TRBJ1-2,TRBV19,TGTGCCAGTAGTGTCTCCGGGACAGGGAAGTATGGCTACACCTTC,CASSVSGTGKYGYTF
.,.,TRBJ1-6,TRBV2,TGTGCCAGCAGTGAATTGTGGGGGCAGAATTCACCCCTCCACTTT,CASSELWGQNSPLHF
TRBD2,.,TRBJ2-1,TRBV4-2,TGTGCCAGCAGCCCGATGACTAGCGGGTACAATGAGCAGTTCTTC,CASSPMTSGYNEQFF
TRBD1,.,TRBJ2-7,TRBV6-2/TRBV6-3,TGTGCCAGCAGTGGTAGGGGGCAATCCTACGAGCAGTACTTC,CASSGRGQSYEQYF
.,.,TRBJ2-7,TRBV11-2,TGTGCCAGCAGCTTAGTGACGGGTAGCTCCTACGAGCAGTACTTC,CASSLVTGSSYEQYF
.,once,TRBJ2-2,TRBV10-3,TGTGCCATCAGTGAAAGGAGAGACACCGGGGAGCTGTTTTTT,CAISERRDTGELFF
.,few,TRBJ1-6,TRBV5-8,TGTGCCAGCATCGACAGGTTTGGTGATTCACCCCTCCACTTT,CASIDRFGDSPLHF
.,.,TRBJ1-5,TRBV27,TGTGCCAGCAGTTTGAGGGCCTATAGCAATCAGCCCCAGCATTTT,CASSLRAYSNQPQHF
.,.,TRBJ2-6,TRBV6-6,TGTGCCAGCAGTTCCCGAGGTGGGGCCAACGTCCTGACTTTC,CASSSRGGANVLTF
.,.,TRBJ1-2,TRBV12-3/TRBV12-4,TGTGCCAGCAGTTTGAGTGACTATGGCTACACCTTC,CASSLSDYGYTF
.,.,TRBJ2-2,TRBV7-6,TGTGCCAGCAGCCTCTCGAACACCGGGGAGCTGTTTTTT,CASSLSNTGELFF
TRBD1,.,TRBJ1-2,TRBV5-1,TGCGCCAGCAGCCCAACAGGGGGCAGCTATGGCTACACCTTC,CASSPTGGSYGYTF
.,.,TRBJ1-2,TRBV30,TGTGCTTTGTGTCGTGACAGGATTAACTATGGCTACACCTTC,CALCRDRINYGYTF
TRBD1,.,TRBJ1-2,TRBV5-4,TGTGCCAGCAGCTCTCAGGGGGCGCTGGGCTACACCTTC,CASSSQGALGYTF
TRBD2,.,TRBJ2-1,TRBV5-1,TGCGCCAGCAGCAAAACTAGCGCTAGCTCCTACAATGAGCAGTTCTTC,CASSKTSASSYNEQFF
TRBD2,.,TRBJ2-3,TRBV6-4,TGTGCCACCAGCCCCAGCGGGATCTTCACAGATACGCAGTATTTT,CATSPSGIFTDTQYF
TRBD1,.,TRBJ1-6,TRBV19,TGTGCCAGTAGTACCGCAAGGACAGGGGAGCTCTCTTCACCCCTCCACTTT,CASSTARTGELSSPLHF
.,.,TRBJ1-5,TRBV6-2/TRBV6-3,TGTGCCAGCAGTTTCCCGAAGGGGCCCCAAAACAATCAGCCCCAGCATTTT,CASSFPKGPQNNQPQHF
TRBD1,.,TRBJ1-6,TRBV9,TGTGCCAGCAGCGTAGAGGACAGGACGGATTCACCCCTCCACTTT,CASSVEDRTDSPLHF
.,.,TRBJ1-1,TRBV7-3,TGTGCCAGCAGCCGCGGACAGAACACTGAAGCTTTCTTT,CASSRGQNTEAFF
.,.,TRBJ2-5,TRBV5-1,TGCGCCAGCAGCGGTATACGAGAAGAGACCCAGTACTTC,CASSGIREETQYF
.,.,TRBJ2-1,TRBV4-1,TGCGCCAGCAGCCTACAGGCTTTTGGTATCAATGAGCAGTTCTTC,CASSLQAFGINEQFF
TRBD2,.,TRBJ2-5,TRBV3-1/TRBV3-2,TGTGCCAGCAGCCAAAAGGGGGCTAGCGGGAGAAATGGGGAGACCCAGTACTTC,CASSQKGASGRNGETQYF
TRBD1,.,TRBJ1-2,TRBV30,TGTGCCTGGAAATCTCCGGGGACAGGGAGAGGCTACACCTTC,CAWKSPGTGRGYTF
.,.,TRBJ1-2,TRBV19,TGTGCCAGTAGTCCGGGTCCCAACTATGGCTACACCTTC,CASSPGPNYGYTF
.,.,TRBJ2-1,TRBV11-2,TGTGCCAGCAGCTTAGATAGGGGTGAGCAGTTCTTC,CASSLDRGEQFF
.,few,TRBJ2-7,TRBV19,TGTGCCAGTAGCCGGGACGGGACTGGGTACGAGCAGTACTTC,CASSRDGTGYEQYF
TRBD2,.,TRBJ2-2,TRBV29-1,TGCAGCGTTGGCGGGGGCACCGGGGAGCTGTTTTTT,CSVGGGTGELFF
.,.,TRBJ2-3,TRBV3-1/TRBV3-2,TGTGCCAGCAGCCTGATCGACAACTTCGATACGCAGTATTTT,CASSLIDNFDTQYF
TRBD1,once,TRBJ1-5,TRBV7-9,TGTGCCAGCAGCTTAGCGCACACAGGGGGCAAGGCTAGCAATCAGCCCCAGCATTTT,CASSLAHTGGKASNQPQHF
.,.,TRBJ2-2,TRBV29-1,TGCAGCGCCCGTCCTAGCACGAACACCGGGGAGCTGTTTTTT,CSARPSTNTGELFF
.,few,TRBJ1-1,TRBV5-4,TGTGCCAGCAGCGGCGACCAGGGGAACACTGAAGCTTTCTTT,CASSGDQGNTEAFF
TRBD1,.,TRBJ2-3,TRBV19,TGTGCCAGTAGCTGGACAGGGGGAAACACAGATACGCAGTATTTT,CASSWTGGNTDTQYF
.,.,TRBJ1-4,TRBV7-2,TGTGCCAGCAGCTTAGCCATCAGTGAAAAACTGTTTTTT,CASSLAISEKLFF